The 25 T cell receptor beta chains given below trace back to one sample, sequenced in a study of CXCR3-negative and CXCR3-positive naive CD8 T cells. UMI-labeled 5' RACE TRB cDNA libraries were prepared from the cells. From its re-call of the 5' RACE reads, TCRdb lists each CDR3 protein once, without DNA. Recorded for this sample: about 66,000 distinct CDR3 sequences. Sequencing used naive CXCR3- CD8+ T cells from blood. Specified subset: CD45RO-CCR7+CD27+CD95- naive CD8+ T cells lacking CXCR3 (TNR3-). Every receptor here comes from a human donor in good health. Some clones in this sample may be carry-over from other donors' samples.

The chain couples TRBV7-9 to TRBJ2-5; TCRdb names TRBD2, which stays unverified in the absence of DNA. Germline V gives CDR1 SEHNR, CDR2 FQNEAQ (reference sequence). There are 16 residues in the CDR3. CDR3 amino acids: CASSFPTSGGEETQYF.

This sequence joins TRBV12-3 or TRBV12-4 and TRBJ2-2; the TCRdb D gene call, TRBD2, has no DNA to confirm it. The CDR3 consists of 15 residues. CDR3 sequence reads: CATSTSSSGTGELFF.

CDR3 amino acids: CASSYDTSPLEQYF. The J gene is TRBJ2-7, the V gene TRBV6-2 or TRBV6-3; TCRdb's D gene call, TRBD1, goes unchecked for lack of DNA. The CDR3 covers 14 residues. Germline loops: CDR1 MNHEY, CDR2 SVGEGT.

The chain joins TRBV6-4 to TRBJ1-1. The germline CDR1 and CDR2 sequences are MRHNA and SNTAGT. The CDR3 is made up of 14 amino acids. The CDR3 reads CASSDSSENTEAFF.

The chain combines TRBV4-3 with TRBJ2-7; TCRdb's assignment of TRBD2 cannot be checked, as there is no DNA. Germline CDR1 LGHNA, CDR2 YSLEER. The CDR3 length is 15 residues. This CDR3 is CASSQVVSWDYEQYF.

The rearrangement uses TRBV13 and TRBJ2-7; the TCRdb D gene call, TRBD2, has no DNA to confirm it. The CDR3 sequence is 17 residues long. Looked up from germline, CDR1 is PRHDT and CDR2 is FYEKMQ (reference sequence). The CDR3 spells CASSPQDYRDYPYEQYF.

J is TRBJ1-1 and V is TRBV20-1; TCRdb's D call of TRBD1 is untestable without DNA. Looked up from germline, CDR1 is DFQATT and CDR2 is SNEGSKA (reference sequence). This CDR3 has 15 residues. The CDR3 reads CSARRVGQLNTEAFF.

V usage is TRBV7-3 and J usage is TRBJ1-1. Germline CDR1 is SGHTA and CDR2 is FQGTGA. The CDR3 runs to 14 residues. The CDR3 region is CASSLSQGGSEAFF.

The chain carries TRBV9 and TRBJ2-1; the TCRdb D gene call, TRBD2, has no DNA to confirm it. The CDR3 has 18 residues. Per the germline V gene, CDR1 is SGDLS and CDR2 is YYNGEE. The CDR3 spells CASSVARHGTSGNNEQFF.

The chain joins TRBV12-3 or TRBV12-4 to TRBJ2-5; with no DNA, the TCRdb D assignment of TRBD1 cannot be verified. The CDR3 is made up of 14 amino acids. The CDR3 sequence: CASSWGSHQETQYF.

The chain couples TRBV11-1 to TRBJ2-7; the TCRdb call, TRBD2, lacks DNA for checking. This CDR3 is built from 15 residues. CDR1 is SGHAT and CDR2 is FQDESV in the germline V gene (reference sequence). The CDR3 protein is CASSLMGGGAYEQYF. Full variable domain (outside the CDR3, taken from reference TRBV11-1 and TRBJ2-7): EAEVAQSPRYKITEKSQAVAFWCDPISGHATLYWYRQILGQGPELLVQFQDESVVDDSQLPKDRFSAERLKGVDSTLKIQPAELGDSAMYLCASSLMGGGAYEQYFGPGTRLTVT.

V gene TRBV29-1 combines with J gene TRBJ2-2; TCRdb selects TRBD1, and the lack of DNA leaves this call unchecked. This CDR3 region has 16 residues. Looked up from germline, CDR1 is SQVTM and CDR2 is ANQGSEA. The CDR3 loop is CSVLTGQGKVSGELFF.

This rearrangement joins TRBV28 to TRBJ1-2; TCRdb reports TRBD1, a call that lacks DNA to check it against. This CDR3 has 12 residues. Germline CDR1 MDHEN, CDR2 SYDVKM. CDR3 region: CASSWDRNGYTF.

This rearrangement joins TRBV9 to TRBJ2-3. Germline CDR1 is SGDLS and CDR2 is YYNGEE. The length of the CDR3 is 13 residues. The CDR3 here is CASSVEGTDTQYF.

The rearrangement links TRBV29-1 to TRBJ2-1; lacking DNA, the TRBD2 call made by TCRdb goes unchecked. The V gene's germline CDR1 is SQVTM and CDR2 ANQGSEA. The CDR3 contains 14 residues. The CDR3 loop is CSAATSGGDNEQFF.

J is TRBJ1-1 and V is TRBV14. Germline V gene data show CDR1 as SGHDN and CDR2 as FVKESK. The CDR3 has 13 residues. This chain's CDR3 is CASSQDLLTEAFF.

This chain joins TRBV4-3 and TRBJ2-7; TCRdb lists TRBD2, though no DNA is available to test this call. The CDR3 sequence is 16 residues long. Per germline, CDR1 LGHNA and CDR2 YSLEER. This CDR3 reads CASSQERGDSSYEQYF.

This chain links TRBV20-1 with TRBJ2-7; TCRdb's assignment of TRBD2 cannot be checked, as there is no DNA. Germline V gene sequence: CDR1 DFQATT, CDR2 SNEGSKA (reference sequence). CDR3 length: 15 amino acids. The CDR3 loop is CSARPWTGDRTEQYF.

The CDR3 reads CASSWTSGNTIYF. The gene calls are TRBV11-3 and TRBJ1-3. Per germline, CDR1 SGHNT and CDR2 YENEEA. The CDR3 runs to 13 residues.

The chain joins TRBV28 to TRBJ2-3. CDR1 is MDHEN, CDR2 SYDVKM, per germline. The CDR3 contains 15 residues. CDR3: CASSWTEGRTDTQYF.

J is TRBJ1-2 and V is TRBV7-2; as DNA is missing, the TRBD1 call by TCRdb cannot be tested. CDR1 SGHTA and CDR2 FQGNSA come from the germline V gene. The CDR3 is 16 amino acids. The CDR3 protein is CASSLETGPASGGYTF.

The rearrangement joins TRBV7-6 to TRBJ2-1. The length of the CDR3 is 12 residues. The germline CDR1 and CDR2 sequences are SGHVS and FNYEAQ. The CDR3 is CASSLVVGEQFF.

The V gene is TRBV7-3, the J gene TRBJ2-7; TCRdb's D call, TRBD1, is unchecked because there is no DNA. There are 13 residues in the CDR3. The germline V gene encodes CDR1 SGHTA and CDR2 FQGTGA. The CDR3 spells CASSSGPYAEQYF.

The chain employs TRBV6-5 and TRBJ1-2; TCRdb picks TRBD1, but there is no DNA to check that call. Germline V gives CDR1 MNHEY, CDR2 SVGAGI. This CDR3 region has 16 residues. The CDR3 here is CASSYRMDRGHLGYTF.

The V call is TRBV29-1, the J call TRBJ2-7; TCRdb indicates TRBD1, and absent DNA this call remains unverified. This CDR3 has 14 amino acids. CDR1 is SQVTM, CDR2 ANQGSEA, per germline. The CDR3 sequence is CSVVSGTSSYEQYF.